The source of this T cell receptor (beta chain) is a study of blood T cell repertoires in COVID-19. Study summary: Specimens from acute and convalescent COVID-19 originated in the United States, Italy and Spain. T cells, B-cell-depleted T cells, or PBMCs provided the cDNA or gDNA that served as material.

The V and J ends lost 5 bases and 1 base, in that order; junction bases with no gene match: 4. This CDR3 contains 14 residues. Germline loops: CDR1 SGHTA, CDR2 FQGNSA. Original processing methods: How many nucleated cells were present was estimated from reference gene primer amplification. TCRdb's table, derived via immunoSEQ multiplex PCR, lists solely in-frame clones and lacks some. V and J calls and clone size follow that table, whereas D and trimming were derived from the DNA. The table includes 300,000 to 400,000 clones, roughly 90% detected once. This receptor was identified in a woman between 50 and 59 years old with active or convalescent COVID-19. Material for sequencing was peripheral blood. The chain links TRBV7-2 to TRBJ1-2, with 7 bases matching TRBD1. CDR3 nucleotide sequence: TGTGCCAGCAGCCAACAGGGGCTTAACTATGGCTACACCTTC. Translated: CASSQQGLNYGYTF.